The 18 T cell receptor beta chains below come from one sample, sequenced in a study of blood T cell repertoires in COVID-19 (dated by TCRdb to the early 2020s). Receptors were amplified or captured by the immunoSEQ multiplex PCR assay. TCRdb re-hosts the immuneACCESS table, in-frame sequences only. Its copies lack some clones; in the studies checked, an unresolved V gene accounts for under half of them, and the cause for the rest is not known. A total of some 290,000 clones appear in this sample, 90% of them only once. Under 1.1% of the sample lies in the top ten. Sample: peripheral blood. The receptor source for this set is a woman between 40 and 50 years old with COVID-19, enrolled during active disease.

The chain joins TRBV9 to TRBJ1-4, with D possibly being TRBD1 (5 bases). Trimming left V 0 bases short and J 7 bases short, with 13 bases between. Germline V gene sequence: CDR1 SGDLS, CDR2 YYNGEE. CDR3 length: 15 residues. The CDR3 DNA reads TGTGCCAGCAGCGTAGGGCAGGGCTTCAGTGAAAAACTGTTTTTT. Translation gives CASSVGQGFSEKLFF.

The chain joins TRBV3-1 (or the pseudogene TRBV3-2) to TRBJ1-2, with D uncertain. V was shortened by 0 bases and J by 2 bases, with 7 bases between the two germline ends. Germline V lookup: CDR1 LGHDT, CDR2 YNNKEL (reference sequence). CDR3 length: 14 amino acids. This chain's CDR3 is CASSQDARNYGYTF. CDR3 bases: TGTGCCAGCAGCCAAGATGCCAGAAACTATGGCTACACCTTC.

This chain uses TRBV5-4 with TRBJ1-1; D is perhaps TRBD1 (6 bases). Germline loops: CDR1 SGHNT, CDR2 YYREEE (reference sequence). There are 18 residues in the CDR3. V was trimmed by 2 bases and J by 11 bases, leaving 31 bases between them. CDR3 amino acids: CASSFFNITGLTPEAAFF. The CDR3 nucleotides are TGTGCCAGCAGCTTCTTTAATATTACAGGGCTTACCCCAGAAGCGGCTTTCTTT.

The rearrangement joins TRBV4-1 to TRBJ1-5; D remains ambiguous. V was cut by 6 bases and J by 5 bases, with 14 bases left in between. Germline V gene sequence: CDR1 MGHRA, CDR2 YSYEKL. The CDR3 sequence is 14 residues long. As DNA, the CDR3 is TGCGCCAGCAGACAAAGGGCCGGGGATCAGCCCCAGCATTTT. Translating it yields CASRQRAGDQPQHF.

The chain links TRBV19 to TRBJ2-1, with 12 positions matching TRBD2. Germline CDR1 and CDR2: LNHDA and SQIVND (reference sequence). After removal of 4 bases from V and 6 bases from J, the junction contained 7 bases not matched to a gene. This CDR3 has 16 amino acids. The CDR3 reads CASSSPLAGGGNEQFF. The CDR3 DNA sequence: TGTGCCAGTAGTAGCCCCCTAGCGGGAGGGGGCAATGAGCAGTTCTTC.

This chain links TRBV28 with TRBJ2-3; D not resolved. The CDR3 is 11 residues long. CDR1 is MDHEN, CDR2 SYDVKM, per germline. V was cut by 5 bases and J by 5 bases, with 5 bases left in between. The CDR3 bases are TGTGCCAGCAGTATCCTAGATACGCAGTATTTT. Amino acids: CASSILDTQYF.

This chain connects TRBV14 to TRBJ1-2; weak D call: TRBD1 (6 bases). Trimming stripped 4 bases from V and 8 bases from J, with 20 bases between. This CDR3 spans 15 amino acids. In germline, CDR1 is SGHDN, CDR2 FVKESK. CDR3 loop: CASSPLNRDGGGYTF. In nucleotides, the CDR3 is TGTGCCAGCAGCCCGTTAAACAGGGACGGCGGAGGCTACACCTTC. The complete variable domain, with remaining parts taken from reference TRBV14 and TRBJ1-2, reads EAGVTQFPSHSVIEKGQTVTLRCDPISGHDNLYWYRRVMGKEIKFLLHFVKESKQDESGMPNNRFLAERTGGTYSTLKVQPAELEDSGVYFCASSPLNRDGGGYTFGSGTRLTVV.

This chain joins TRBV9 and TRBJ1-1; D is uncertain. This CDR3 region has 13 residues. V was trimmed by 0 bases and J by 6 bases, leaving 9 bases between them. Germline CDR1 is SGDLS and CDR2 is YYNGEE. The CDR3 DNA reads TGTGCCAGCAGCGTAGTCGGTCATCCTGAAGCTTTCTTT. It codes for CASSVVGHPEAFF.

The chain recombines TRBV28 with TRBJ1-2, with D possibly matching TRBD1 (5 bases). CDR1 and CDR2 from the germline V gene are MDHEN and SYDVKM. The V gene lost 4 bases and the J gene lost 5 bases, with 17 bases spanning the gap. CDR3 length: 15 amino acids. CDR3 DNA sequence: TGTGCCAGCAGTTCCCTAAGGACACGACGGTATGGCTACACCTTC. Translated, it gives CASSSLRTRRYGYTF.

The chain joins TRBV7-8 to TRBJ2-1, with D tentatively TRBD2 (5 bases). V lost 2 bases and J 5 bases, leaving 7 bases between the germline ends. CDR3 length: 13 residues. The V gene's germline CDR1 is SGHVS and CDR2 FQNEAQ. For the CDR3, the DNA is TGTGCCAGCAGCTTAACAGCGGACAATGAGCAGTTCTTC. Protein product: CASSLTADNEQFF.

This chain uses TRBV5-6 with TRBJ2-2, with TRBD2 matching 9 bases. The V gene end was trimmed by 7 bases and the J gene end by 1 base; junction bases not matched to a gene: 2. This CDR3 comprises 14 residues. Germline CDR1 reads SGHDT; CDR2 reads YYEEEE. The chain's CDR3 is CASSSGENTGELFF. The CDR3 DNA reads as TGTGCCAGCTCTAGCGGGGAGAACACCGGGGAGCTGTTTTTT.

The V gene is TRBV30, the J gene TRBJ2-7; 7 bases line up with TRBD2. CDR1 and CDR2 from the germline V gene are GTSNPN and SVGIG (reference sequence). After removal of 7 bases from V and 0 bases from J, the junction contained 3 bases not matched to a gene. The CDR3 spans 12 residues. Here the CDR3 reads CASQRGSYEQYF. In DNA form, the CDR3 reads TGTGCCTCCCAGCGGGGCTCCTACGAGCAGTACTTC.

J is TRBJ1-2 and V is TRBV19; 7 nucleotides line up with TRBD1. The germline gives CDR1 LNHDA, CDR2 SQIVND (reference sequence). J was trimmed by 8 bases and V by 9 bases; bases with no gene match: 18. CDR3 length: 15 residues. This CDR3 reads CARRQGQPTGLGYTF. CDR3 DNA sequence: TGTGCCAGAAGACAGGGACAGCCGACAGGATTGGGCTACACCTTC.

The DNA of the CDR3 is TGTGCCAGCCGCATTAAACCCGGCGGGACTAACAATGAGCAGTTCTTC. It specifies CASRIKPGGTNNEQFF. This chain joins TRBV7-9 and TRBJ2-1; 7 nucleotides align to TRBD2. Trimming at V came to 8 bases and at J to 5 bases, leaving 15 bases not matched to a gene. The CDR3 has 16 residues. The germline V gene has CDR1 SEHNR and CDR2 FQNEAQ (reference sequence). The variable domain in full, completed from reference TRBV7-9 and TRBJ2-1, reads DTGVSQNPRHKITKRGQNVTFRCDPISEHNRLYWYRQTLGQGPEFLTYFQNEAQLEKSRLLSDRFSAERPKGSFSTLEIQRTEQGDSAMYLCASRIKPGGTNNEQFFGPGTRLTVL.

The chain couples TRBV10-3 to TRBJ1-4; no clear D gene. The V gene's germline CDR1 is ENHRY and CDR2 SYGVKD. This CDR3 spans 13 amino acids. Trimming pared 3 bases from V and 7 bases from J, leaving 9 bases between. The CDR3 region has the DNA TGTGCCATCAGTGAAGGGCGGGGTGAAAAACTGTTTTTT. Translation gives CAISEGRGEKLFF.

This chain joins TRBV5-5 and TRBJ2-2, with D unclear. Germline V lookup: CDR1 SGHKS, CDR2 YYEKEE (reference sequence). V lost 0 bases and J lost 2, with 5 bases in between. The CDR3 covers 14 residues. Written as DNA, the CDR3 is TGTGCCAGCAGCTTGGCTATAAACACCGGGGAGCTGTTTTTT. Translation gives CASSLAINTGELFF.

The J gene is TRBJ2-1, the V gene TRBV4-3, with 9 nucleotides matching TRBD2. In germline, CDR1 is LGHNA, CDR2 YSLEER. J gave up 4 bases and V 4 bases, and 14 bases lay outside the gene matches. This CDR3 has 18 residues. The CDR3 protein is CASSLNLLAGGLYNEQFF. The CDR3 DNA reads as TGCGCCAGCAGCCTGAACCTCCTTGCGGGAGGGCTTTACAATGAGCAGTTCTTC.

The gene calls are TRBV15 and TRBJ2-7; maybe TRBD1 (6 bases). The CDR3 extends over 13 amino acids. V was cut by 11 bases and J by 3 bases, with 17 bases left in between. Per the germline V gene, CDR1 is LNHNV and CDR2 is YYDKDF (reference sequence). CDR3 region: CAPFGTNYYEQYF. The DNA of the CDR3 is TGTGCCCCCTTCGGGACAAATTACTACGAGCAGTACTTC.